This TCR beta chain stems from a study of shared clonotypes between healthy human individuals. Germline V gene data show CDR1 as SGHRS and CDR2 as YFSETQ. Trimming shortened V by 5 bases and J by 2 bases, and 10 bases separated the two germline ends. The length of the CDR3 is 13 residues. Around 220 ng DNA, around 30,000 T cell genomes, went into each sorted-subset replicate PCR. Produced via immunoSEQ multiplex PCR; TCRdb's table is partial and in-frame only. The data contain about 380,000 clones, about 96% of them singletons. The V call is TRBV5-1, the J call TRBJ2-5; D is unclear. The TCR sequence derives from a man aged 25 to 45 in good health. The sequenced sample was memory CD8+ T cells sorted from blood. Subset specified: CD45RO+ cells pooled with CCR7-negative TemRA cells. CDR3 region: CASRPNQQETQYF. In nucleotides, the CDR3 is TGCGCCAGCAGGCCGAACCAACAAGAGACCCAGTACTTC.